This entry concerns a single T cell receptor (beta chain). Methods used by the authors: Cell counts per sample came from amplifying reference gene primers. Assay: immunoSEQ multiplex PCR; the TCRdb copy retains only in-frame clones and omits some. The V and J calls and clone size were taken over from that table, and D and trimming were inferred from the DNA. The sample yields some 43,000 clones, 84% seen once. This entry is derived from a study of blood T cell repertoires in COVID-19. Study-level background: T cells, B-cell-depleted T cells, or PBMCs supplied cDNA or gDNA.

This CDR3 region has 12 residues. Trimming stripped 6 bases from V and 8 bases from J, with 10 bases between. This receptor was taken from a man aged 45-65 years with active or convalescent COVID-19. V usage is TRBV12-3 or TRBV12-4 and J usage is TRBJ2-2, with no clear D. The sample consisted of peripheral blood. The chain's CDR3 is CASSHYSGELFF. The DNA of the CDR3 is TGTGCCAGCAGCCATTACTCGGGGGAGCTGTTTTTT.